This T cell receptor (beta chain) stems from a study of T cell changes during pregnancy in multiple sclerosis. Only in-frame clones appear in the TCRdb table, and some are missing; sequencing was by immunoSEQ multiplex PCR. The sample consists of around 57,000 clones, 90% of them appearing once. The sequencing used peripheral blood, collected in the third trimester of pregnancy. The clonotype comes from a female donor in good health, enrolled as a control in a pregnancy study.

The CDR3 region is CASQGLNTEAFF. In DNA, the CDR3 is TGTGCCAGCCAGGGACTTAACACTGAAGCTTTCTTT. This chain uses TRBV6-6 with TRBJ1-1, with D possibly TRBD1 on 5 matching bases. The CDR3 has 12 amino acids. Germline loops: CDR1 MNHNY, CDR2 SVGAGI (reference sequence). V was cut by 8 bases and J by 2 bases, with 9 bases left in between.